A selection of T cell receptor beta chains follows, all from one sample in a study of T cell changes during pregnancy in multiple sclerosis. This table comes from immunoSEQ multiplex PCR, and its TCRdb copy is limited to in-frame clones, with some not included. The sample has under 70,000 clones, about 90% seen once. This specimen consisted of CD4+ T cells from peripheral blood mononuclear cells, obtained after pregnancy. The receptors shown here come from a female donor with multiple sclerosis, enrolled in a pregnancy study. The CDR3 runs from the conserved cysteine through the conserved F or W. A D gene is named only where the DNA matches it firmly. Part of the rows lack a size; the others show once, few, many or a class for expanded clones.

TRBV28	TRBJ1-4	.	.	CATRGGGQANEKLFF	TGTGCCACCCGTGGGGGAGGGCAAGCTAATGAAAAACTGTTTTTT
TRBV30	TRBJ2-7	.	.	CAWADRTYEQYF	TGTGCCTGGGCGGACAGAACCTACGAGCAGTACTTC
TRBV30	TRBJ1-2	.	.	CAWNPGVGYTF	TGTGCCTGGAACCCGGGGGTTGGCTACACCTTC
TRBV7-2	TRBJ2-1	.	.	CASSPLALAFSSYNEQFF	TGTGCCAGCAGCCCTCTAGCCCTAGCTTTTAGCTCCTACAATGAGCAGTTCTTC
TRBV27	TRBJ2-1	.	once	CASSTTNKQGNEQFF	TGTGCCAGCAGCACTACAAATAAACAGGGCAATGAGCAGTTCTTC
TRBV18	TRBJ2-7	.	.	CASSPGAGLSSYEQYF	TGTGCCAGCTCACCCGGCGCGGGGCTGAGCTCCTACGAGCAGTACTTC
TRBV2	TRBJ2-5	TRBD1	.	CASKRQGLKTQYF	TGTGCCAGCAAACGACAGGGGTTGAAGACCCAGTACTTC
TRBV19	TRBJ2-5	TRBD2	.	CASSIVVTSLQETQYF	TGTGCCAGTAGTATAGTTGTGACTAGCCTCCAAGAGACCCAGTACTTC
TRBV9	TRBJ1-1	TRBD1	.	CASSVTGGNTEAFF	TGTGCCAGCAGCGTGACAGGGGGTAACACTGAAGCTTTCTTT
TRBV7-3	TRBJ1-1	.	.	CASSPTGNTEAFF	TGTGCCAGCAGCCCTACAGGGAACACTGAAGCTTTCTTT
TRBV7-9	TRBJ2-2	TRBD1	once	CASRPGQANTGELFF	TGTGCCAGCAGACCCGGACAGGCGAACACCGGGGAGCTGTTTTTT
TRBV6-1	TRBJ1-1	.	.	CASAGLGGGGEAFF	TGTGCCAGCGCCGGGTTAGGGGGGGGAGGTGAAGCTTTCTTT
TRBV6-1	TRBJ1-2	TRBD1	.	CASSGRQGDGYTF	TGTGCCAGCAGTGGTCGACAGGGAGATGGCTACACCTTC
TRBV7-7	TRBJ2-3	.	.	CASSLGLPGDTQYF	TGTGCCAGCAGCTTAGGACTCCCCGGAGATACGCAGTATTTT
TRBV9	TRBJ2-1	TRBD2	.	CASSATSGSSYNEQFF	TGTGCCAGCAGCGCGACTAGCGGTAGCTCCTACAATGAGCAGTTCTTC
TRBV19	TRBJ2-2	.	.	CATRGLGTGELFF	TGTGCCACCAGGGGATTGGGCACCGGGGAGCTGTTTTTT
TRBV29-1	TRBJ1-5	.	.	CSVEDGGAPQHF	TGCAGCGTTGAAGATGGGGGCGCGCCCCAGCATTTT
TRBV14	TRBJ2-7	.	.	CASSHLISDSYEQYF	TGTGCCAGCAGCCACCTAATTTCGGACAGCTACGAGCAGTACTTC
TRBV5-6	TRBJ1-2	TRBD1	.	CASSLARTGANYGYTF	TGTGCCAGCAGCTTGGCTAGGACAGGGGCTAACTATGGCTACACCTTC
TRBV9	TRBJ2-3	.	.	CASKPSWSTDTQYF	TGTGCCAGCAAGCCTAGCTGGAGTACAGATACGCAGTATTTT
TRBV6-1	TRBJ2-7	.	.	CASSELPVYEQYF	TGTGCCAGCAGTGAATTACCAGTCTACGAGCAGTACTTC
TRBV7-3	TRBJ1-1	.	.	CASSLEPTATEAFF	TGTGCCAGCAGCTTAGAGCCGACAGCCACTGAAGCTTTCTTT
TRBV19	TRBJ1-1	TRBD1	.	CASSIHRGVSTEAFF	TGTGCCAGTAGTATCCACAGGGGGGTCAGCACTGAAGCTTTCTTT
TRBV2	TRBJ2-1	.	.	CASSPLITYNEQFF	TGTGCCAGCAGCCCTTTAATTACCTACAATGAGCAGTTCTTC
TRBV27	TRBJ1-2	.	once	CASSSRQGGFYGYTF	TGTGCCAGCAGTTCCCGCCAGGGAGGCTTCTATGGCTACACCTTC
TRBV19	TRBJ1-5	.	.	CASSPPRDSNQPQHF	TGTGCCAGTAGTCCCCCCAGGGATAGCAATCAGCCCCAGCATTTT
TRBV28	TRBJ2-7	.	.	CASSLLRVPYEQYF	TGTGCCAGCAGTCTTCTCCGGGTCCCCTACGAGCAGTACTTC
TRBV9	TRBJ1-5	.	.	CASSVGQSSNQPQHF	TGTGCCAGCAGCGTAGGACAGTCCAGCAATCAGCCCCAGCATTTT
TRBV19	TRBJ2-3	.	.	CATRTESTDTQYF	TGTGCCACCCGGACAGAAAGCACAGATACGCAGTATTTT
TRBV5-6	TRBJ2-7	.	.	CASSLAAGSYEQYF	TGTGCCAGCAGCTTGGCCGCGGGCTCCTACGAGCAGTACTTC
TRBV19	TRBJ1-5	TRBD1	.	CASSPGQGASNQPQHF	TGTGCCAGTAGTCCGGGACAGGGGGCAAGCAATCAGCCCCAGCATTTT
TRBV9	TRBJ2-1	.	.	CASSVEGYSYNEQFF	TGTGCCAGCAGCGTAGAGGGGTACTCCTACAATGAGCAGTTCTTC
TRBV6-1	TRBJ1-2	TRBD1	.	CASRPGQGNYGYTF	TGTGCCAGCAGACCGGGACAGGGGAACTATGGCTACACCTTC
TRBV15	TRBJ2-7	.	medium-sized	CATSKERGYYEQYF	TGTGCCACCAGCAAGGAACGGGGTTACTACGAGCAGTACTTC
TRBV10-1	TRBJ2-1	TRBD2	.	CASSESGGYNEQFF	TGCGCCAGCAGTGAGAGCGGGGGATACAATGAGCAGTTCTTC
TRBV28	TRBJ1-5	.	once	CASSSTGRGSNQPQHF	TGTGCCAGCAGTTCCACGGGGAGGGGCAGCAATCAGCCCCAGCATTTT
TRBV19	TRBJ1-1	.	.	CASSMPPGSGNTEAFF	TGTGCCAGTAGTATGCCCCCCGGGTCGGGGAACACTGAAGCTTTCTTT
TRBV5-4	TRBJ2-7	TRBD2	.	CASSPGLAGNYEQYF	TGTGCCAGCAGCCCCGGACTAGCGGGGAATTACGAGCAGTACTTC
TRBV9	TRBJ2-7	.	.	CASSVAGSDYEQYF	TGTGCCAGCAGCGTAGCGGGGTCGGACTACGAGCAGTACTTC
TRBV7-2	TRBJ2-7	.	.	CASSLKGDRTYEQYF	TGTGCCAGCAGCTTAAAGGGCGACAGGACCTACGAGCAGTACTTC
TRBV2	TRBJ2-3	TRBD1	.	CASSGDRRPTDTQYF	TGTGCCAGCAGTGGGGACAGGAGGCCCACAGATACGCAGTATTTT
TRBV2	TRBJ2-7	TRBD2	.	CASTTRGGRTYEQYF	TGTGCCAGCACCACTCGGGGCGGGAGAACCTACGAGCAGTACTTC
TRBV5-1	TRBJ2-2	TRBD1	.	CATTPGGANTGELFF	TGCGCCACCACCCCAGGGGGCGCGAACACCGGGGAGCTGTTTTTT
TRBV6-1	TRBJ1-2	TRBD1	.	CASRTTGVDYGYTF	TGTGCCAGCAGGACGACAGGGGTTGACTATGGCTACACCTTC
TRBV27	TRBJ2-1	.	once	CASSLLGQWGYNEQFF	TGTGCCAGCAGTTTACTTGGACAGTGGGGCTACAATGAGCAGTTCTTC
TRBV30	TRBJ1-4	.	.	CASLIGGGGKLFF	TGTGCCTCACTTATCGGTGGGGGCGGAAAACTGTTTTTT
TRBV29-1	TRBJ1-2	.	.	CSVWGGEYGYTF	TGCAGCGTTTGGGGAGGAGAATATGGCTACACCTTC
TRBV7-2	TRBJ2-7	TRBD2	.	CASSPGTRVNEQYF	TGTGCCAGCAGCCCGGGGACTAGGGTCAACGAGCAGTACTTC
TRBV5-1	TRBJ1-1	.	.	CASSLGQGFAEAFF	TGCGCCAGCAGCTTAGGCCAGGGGTTCGCTGAAGCTTTCTTT
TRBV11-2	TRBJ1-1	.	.	CASSALGTNTEAFF	TGTGCCAGCAGCGCCCTAGGGACAAACACTGAAGCTTTCTTT
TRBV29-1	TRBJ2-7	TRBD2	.	CSVDVGLSEQYF	TGCAGCGTTGATGTGGGACTATCGGAGCAGTACTTC
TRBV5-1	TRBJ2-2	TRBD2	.	CASSNSGSATGELFF	TGCGCCAGCAGCAATAGCGGGAGTGCCACCGGGGAGCTGTTTTTT
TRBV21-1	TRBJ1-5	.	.	CASSILPDTGELSNQPQHF	TGTGCCAGCAGCATCCTTCCCGATACAGGAGAACTTAGCAATCAGCCCCAGCATTTT
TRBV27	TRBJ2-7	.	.	CASSLDQDF	TGTGCCAGCAGTTTAGACCAGGACTTC
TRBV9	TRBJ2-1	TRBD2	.	CASTQRGGNEQFF	TGTGCCAGCACACAGCGGGGGGGGAATGAGCAGTTCTTC
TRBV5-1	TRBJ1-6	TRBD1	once	CASSLGQGNSPLHF	TGCGCCAGCAGCTTGGGACAGGGTAATTCACCCCTCCACTTT
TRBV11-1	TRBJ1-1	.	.	CASSPRVVNRYTEAFF	TGTGCCAGCAGCCCCCGGGTGGTCAATAGGTACACTGAAGCTTTCTTT
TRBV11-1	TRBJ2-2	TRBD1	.	CASSLESRGYTGELFF	TGTGCCAGCAGCTTAGAGAGCAGGGGGTACACCGGGGAGCTGTTTTTT
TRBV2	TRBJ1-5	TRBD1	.	CASGGQGNQPQHF	TGTGCCAGCGGGGGACAGGGCAATCAGCCCCAGCATTTT
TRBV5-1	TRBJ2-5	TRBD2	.	CASSLAMSGGSQETQYF	TGCGCCAGCAGCTTGGCCATGAGCGGGGGCTCGCAAGAGACCCAGTACTTC